This TCR beta chain was observed in a study of siplizumab effects on memory and regulatory T cells. CDR1 is LGHNA, CDR2 YSLEER, per germline. The CDR3 consists of 16 residues. V gave up 4 bases and J gave up 10 bases; unmatched junction bases: 14. The assay was immunoSEQ multiplex PCR, and TCRdb's table has in-frame clones only and misses some. Of around 68,000 clones listed, around nine tenths are singletons. The sequenced sample consisted of Tregs sorted from blood. The chain recombines TRBV4-3 with TRBJ2-1; 9 bases agree with TRBD2. The TCR was taken from a human donor in good health. CDR3 bases: TGCGCCAGCAGCCCTGCTCGGATAGCGGGAGAGAGGGAGCAGTTCTTC. Translated: CASSPARIAGEREQFF.